This TCR beta chain was documented in a study of human T cells and chemical hapten exposure. Study-level background: Small volume differences among pooled libraries mainly caused per-sample TCR yield variation. Study results and caveats: No alteration of TCRs above 1 in 1000 frequency was seen with DPC sensitization.

Per the original methods: A per-sample median of around 100,000 TCRs was observed, with a range of roughly 20,000 to 690,600. TCRdb re-derived calls from the RACE reads in MiXCR, one entry per CDR3 protein. TCRdb's processing, not the authors', yielded these V and J calls. The data show over 85,000 distinct CDR3 sequences, roughly a tenth seen once. Described time point: pre-sensitization, week 0. Noted treatment: therapeutic diphenylcyclopropenone sensitization with weekly scalp DPC. This CDR3 is built from 16 residues. With V trimmed by 0 bases and J by 4 bases, 5 bases remained unmatched. Germline V gives CDR1 SGHRS, CDR2 YFSETQ. Concerning this clonotype: Its cognate antigen is unknown.

The rearrangement links TRBV5-1 to TRBJ2-2; 8 nucleotides agree with TRBD2. This material consisted of whole blood, taken in connection with sensitization to the hapten diphenylcyclopropenone (DPC). This TCR was recovered from a woman aged 55-69 years with alopecia areata. Some clones in this sample may be carry-over from other donors' samples. The CDR3 is CASSLDGGGRTGELFF. The CDR3 DNA follows: TGCGCCAGCAGCTTGGACGGCGGGGGGCGCACCGGGGAGCTGTTTTTT.